Presented here are 9 T cell receptor beta chains from one specimen sequenced in a study of T cell responses to AZD1222 COVID-19 vaccine. The method was immunoSEQ multiplex PCR; TCRdb's version includes in-frame clones alone and lacks a portion of them. This table has 84,000 or so clones, about nine tenths appearing once. This specimen consisted of peripheral blood, obtained 28 days after the second AZD1222 dose. Source of these receptors: an adult who received the AZD1222 COVID-19 vaccine.

The chain couples TRBV5-6 to TRBJ1-3, with a possible D match to TRBD1 (5 bases). V shed 3 bases and J shed 3 bases, with 16 bases lying between them. CDR3 length equals 16 residues. Per germline, CDR1 SGHDT and CDR2 YYEEEE. The CDR3 protein is CASSSPGRLFGNTIYF. The CDR3 DNA sequence: TGTGCCAGCAGCTCCCCGGGACGTCTATTTGGAAACACCATATATTTT.

The rearrangement links TRBV7-2 to TRBJ2-1; D might be TRBD2 (5 bases). This CDR3 spans 12 amino acids. Germline V CDR1 and CDR2: SGHTA, FQGNSA. V was cut by 5 bases and J by 10 bases, with 12 bases left in between. The CDR3 DNA reads TGTGCCAGCAGCGCTGACTCGGGGGAGCAGTTCTTC. As protein: CASSADSGEQFF.

The rearrangement links TRBV3-1 (or the pseudogene TRBV3-2) to TRBJ1-2; D ambiguous. V was trimmed by 4 bases and J by 6 bases, leaving 6 bases between them. There are 11 residues in the CDR3. Germline CDR1 and CDR2: LGHDT and YNNKEL (reference sequence). Here the CDR3 reads CASSPGDGYTF. Here the CDR3 DNA reads TGTGCCAGCAGCCCCGGTGATGGCTACACCTTC.

The rearrangement links TRBV10-3 to TRBJ1-4, with no clear D. This CDR3 is 14 amino acids long. V lost 0 bases and J lost 5, with 7 bases in between. Germline V gives CDR1 ENHRY, CDR2 SYGVKD. Here the CDR3 reads CAISESATNEKLFF. The DNA of the CDR3 is TGTGCCATCAGTGAGTCGGCTACAAATGAAAAACTGTTTTTT.

This sequence joins TRBV29-1 and TRBJ1-2, with D tentatively TRBD1 (6 bases). Germline V lookup: CDR1 SQVTM, CDR2 ANQGSEA. The CDR3 is 13 amino acids. The V gene lost 6 bases and the J gene lost 4 bases, with 15 bases spanning the gap. The CDR3: CSVETGTTYGYTF. The CDR3 bases are TGCAGCGTCGAAACAGGGACGACCTATGGCTACACCTTC. The complete variable domain, with remaining parts taken from reference TRBV29-1 and TRBJ1-2, reads SAVISQKPSRDICQRGTSLTIQCQVDSQVTMMFWYRQQPGQSLTLIATANQGSEATYESGFVIDKFPISRPNLTFSTLTVSNMSPEDSSIYLCSVETGTTYGYTFGSGTRLTVV.

The chain uses TRBV30 and TRBJ1-2; D gene uncertain. Between the trimmed V and J ends, which lost 4 bases and 2 bases, there was a span of 2 bases. The CDR3 has 10 amino acids. Germline lookup yields CDR1 GTSNPN and CDR2 SVGIG (reference sequence). CDR3 DNA sequence: TGTGCCTGGAAGAACTATGGCTACACCTTC. This encodes CAWKNYGYTF.

The rearrangement links TRBV20-1 to TRBJ1-5; D is perhaps TRBD1 (5 bases). Trimming took off 3 bases at V and 6 bases at J, with 15 bases between the two ends. The CDR3 covers 14 residues. Per the germline V gene, CDR1 is DFQATT and CDR2 is SNEGSKA (reference sequence). The DNA of the CDR3 is TGCAGTGCTAGTTGGGGCCTATCGGGTCAGCCCCAGCATTTT. Encoded protein: CSASWGLSGQPQHF.

V and J are TRBV6-2 or TRBV6-3 and TRBJ2-7, with a possible D match to TRBD1 (5 bases). Germline assignment: CDR1 MNHEY and CDR2 SVGEGT. The CDR3 length is 12 residues. The V end was cut by 5 bases, the J end by 6 bases, with 11 bases between. DNA of the CDR3: TGTGCCAGCAGTCCCCCAGGGCGCGAGCAGTACTTC. It translates to CASSPPGREQYF.

V and J are TRBV21-1 and TRBJ2-2; TRBD1, the table's D call, was not compared with the DNA. TRBV21-1 counts as a pseudogene. The CDR3 contains 16 residues. CDR3 DNA sequence: TGTGCCAGCAGCGAAATGACAGGGGACACCACCGGGGAGCTGTTTTTT. Protein sequence: CASSEMTGDTTGELFF.